This T cell receptor (beta chain) was retrieved from a study of T cell responses to AZD1222 COVID-19 vaccine. Notes on the study in general: Spike-specific TCR breadth and depth grew following two AZD1222 doses. A reported finding is that nearly half of spike-specific TCRs target unmutated variant regions. Sampling that yielded the repertoires occurred only after the peak T cell response.

This CDR3 contains 14 residues. The germline CDR1 and CDR2 sequences are SEHNR and FQNEAQ (reference sequence). The V end lost 5 bases, the J end lost 6 bases, and 13 bases lay between the germline ends. The table lists this clone with a count of one. Its antigen is not known. TCRdb's table, derived via immunoSEQ multiplex PCR, lists solely in-frame clones and lacks some. The data contain some 180,000 clones, around 94% of them singletons. The TCR sequence derives from an adult in good health. The specimen was peripheral blood, collected on day 0 of AZD1222 vaccination. The rearrangement uses TRBV7-9 and TRBJ1-4, with D perhaps matching TRBD1 (6 bases). The CDR3 DNA follows: TGTGCCAGCAGCCCAACAGGGCTGCATGAAAAACTGTTTTTT. It translates to CASSPTGLHEKLFF.